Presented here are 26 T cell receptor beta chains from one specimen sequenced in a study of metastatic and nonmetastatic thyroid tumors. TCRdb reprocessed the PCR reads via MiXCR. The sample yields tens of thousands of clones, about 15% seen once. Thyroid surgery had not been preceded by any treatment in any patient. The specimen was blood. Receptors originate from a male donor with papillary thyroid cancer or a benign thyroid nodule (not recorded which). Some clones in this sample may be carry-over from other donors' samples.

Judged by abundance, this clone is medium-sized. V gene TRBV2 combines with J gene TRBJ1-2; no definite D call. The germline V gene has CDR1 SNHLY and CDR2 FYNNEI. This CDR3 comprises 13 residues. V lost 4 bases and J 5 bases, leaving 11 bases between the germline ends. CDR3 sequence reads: CASSGSDSYGYTF. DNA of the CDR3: TGTGCCAGCAGTGGAAGCGACTCGTATGGCTACACCTTC.

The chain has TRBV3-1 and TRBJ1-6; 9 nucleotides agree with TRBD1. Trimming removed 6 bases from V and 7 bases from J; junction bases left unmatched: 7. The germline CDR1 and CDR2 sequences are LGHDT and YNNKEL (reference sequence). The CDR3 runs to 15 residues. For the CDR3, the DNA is TGTGCCAGCAGACCCCGGGACAGGGAAAATTCACCCCTCCACTTT. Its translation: CASRPRDRENSPLHF.

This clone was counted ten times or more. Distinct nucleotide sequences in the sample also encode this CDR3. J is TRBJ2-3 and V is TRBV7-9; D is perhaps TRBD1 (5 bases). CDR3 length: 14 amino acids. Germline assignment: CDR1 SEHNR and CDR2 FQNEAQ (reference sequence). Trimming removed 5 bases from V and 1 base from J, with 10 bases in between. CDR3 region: CASSQTTGTDTQYF. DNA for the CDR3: TGTGCCAGCAGCCAAACGACAGGCACAGATACGCAGTATTTT.

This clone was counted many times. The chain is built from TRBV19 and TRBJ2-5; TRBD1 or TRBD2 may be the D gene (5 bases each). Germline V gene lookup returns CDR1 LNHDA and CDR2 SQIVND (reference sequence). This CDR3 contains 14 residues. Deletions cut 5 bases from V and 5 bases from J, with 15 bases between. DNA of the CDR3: TGTGCCAGTAGTTTTCGGGCCGGGGCGGAGACCCAGTACTTC. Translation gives CASSFRAGAETQYF.

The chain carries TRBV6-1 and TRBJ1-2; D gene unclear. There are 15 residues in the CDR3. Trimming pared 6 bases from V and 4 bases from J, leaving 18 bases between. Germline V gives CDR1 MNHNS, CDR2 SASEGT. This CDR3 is CASRPWTVSAYGYTF. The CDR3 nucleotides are TGTGCCAGCAGGCCATGGACGGTTTCGGCCTATGGCTACACCTTC.

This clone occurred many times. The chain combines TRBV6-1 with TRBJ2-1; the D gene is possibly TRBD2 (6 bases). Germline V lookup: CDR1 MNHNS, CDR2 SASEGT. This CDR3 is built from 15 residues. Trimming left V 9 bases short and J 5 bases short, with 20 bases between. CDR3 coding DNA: TGTGCCAGTCACCCCGGCCGGGGGTTGCACAATGAGCAGTTCTTC. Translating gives CASHPGRGLHNEQFF.

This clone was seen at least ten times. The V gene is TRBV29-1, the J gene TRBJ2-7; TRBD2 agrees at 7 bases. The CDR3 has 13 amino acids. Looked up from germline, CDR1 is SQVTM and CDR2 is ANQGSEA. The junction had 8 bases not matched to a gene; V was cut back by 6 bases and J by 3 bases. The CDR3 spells CSVPGGSGYEQYF. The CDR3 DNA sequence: TGCAGCGTGCCTGGCGGGAGTGGCTACGAGCAGTACTTC.

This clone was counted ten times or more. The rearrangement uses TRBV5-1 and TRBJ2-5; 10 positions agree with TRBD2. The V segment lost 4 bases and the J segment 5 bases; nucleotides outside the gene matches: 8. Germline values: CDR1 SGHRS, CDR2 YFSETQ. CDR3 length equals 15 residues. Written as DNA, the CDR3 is TGCGCCAGCAGCCCCGAGCGGGGGGGTGTGGAGACCCAGTACTTC. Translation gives CASSPERGGVETQYF. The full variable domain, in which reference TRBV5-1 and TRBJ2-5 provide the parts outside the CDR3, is KAGVTQTPRYLIKTRGQQVTLSCSPISGHRSVSWYQQTPGQGLQFLFEYFSETQRNKGNFPGRFSGRQFSNSRSEMNVSTLELGDSALYLCASSPERGGVETQYFGPGTRLLVL.

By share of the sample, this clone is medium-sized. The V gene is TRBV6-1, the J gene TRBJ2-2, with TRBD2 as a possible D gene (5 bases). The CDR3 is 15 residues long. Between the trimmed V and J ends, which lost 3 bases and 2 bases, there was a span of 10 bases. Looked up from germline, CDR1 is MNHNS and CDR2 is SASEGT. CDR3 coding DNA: TGTGCCAGCAGTGACGGGGAGCTAAACACCGGGGAGCTGTTTTTT. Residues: CASSDGELNTGELFF.

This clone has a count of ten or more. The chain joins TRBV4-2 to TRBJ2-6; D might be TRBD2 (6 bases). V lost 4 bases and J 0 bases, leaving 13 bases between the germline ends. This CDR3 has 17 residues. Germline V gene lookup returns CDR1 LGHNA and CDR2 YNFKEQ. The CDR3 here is CASSRGTAYSGANVLTF. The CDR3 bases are TGTGCCAGCAGCCGCGGGACGGCATACTCTGGGGCCAACGTCCTGACTTTC.

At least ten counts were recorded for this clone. CDR3 in DNA: TGCAGTGCTCCGGGACTAGCGGATTACAATGAGCAGTTCTTC. Translating it yields CSAPGLADYNEQFF. The chain combines TRBV20-1 with TRBJ2-1, with TRBD2 matching 11 bases. The CDR3 loop spans 14 amino acids. Germline CDR1 is DFQATT and CDR2 is SNEGSKA (reference sequence). Trimming removed 5 bases from V and 4 bases from J; junction bases left unmatched: 4.

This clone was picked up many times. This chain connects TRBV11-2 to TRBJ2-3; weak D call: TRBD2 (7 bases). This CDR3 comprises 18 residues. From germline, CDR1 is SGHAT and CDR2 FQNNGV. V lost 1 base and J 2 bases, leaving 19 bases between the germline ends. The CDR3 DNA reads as TGTGCCAGCAGCTTAGTCTTGGGAGGGGGGGCGGACACAGATACGCAGTATTTT. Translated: CASSLVLGGGADTDTQYF.

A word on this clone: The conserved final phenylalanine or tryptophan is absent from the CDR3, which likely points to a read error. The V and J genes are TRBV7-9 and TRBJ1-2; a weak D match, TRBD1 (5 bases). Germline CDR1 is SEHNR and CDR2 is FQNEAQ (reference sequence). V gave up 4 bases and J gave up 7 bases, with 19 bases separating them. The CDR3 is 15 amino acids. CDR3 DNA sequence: TGTGCCAGCAGCTCATCAGGTTCAGGAAGGGGTGGCTACACCTCC. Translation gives CASSSSGSGRGGYTS.

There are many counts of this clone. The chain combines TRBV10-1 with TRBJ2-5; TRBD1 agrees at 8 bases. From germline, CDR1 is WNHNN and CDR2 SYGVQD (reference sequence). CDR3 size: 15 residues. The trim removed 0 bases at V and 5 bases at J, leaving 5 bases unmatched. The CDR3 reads CASSESRTGFETQYF. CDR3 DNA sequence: TGCGCCAGCAGTGAGTCGAGGACAGGGTTCGAGACCCAGTACTTC.

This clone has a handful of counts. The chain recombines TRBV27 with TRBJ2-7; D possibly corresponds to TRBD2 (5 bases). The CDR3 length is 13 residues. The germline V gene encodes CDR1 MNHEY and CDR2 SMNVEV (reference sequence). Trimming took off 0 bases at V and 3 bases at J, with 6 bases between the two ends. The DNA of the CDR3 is TGTGCCAGCAGTTTATCGGCGGGCTACGAGCAGTACTTC. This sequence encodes CASSLSAGYEQYF.

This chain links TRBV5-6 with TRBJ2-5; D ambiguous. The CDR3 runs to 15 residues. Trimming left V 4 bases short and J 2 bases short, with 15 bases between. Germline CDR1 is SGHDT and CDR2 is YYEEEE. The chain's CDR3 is CASSRAMGQQETQYF. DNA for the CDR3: TGTGCCAGCAGCAGAGCCATGGGCCAGCAAGAGACCCAGTACTTC.

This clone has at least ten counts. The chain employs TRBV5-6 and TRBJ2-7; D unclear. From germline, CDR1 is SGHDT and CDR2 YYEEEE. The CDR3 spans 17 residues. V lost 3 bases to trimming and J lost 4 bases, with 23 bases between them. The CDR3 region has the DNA TGTGCCAGCAGCTCGCCTCCGTCTACGGAGAGAATTTACGAGCAGTACTTC. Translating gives CASSSPPSTERIYEQYF.

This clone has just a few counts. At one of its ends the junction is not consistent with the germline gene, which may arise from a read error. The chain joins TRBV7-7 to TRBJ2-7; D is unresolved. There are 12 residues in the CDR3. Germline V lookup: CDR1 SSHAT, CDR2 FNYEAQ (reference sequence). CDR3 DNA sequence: TGTGCTAGCATCACCCCGTCGGGCGAGCAGTACTTC. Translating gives CASITPSGEQYF.

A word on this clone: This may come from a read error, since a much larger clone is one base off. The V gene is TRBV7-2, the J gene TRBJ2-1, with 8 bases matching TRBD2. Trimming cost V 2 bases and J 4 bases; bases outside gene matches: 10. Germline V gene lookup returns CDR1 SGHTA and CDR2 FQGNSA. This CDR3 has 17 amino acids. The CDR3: CASSLSVTSGHYNEQFF. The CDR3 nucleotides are TGTGCCAGCAGCTTAAGCGTCACTAGCGGACATTACAATGAGCAGTTCTTC.

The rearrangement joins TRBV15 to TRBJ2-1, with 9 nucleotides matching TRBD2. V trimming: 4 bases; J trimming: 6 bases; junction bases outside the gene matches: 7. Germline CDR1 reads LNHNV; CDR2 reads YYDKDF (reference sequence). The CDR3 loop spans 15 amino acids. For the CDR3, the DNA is TGTGCCACCAGCACTTTAGCGGGAGCGGGCAATGAGCAGTTCTTC. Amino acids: CATSTLAGAGNEQFF.

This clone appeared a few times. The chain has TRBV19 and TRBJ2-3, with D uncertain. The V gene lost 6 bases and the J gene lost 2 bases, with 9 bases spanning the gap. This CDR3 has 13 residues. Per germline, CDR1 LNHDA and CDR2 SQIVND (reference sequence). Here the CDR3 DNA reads TGTGCCAGTAGGCAGAGAGCCACAGATACGCAGTATTTT. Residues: CASRQRATDTQYF.

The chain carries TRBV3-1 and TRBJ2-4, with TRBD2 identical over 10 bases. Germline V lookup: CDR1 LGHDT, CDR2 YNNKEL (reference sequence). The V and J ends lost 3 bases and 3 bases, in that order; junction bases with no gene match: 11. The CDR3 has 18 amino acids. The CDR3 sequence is CASSQEPSGRIGKNIQYF. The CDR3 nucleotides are TGTGCCAGCAGCCAGGAGCCTAGCGGGAGAATAGGCAAAAACATTCAGTACTTC. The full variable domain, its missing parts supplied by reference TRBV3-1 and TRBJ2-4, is DTAVSQTPKYLVTQMGNDKSIKCEQNLGHDTMYWYKQDSKKFLKIMFSYNNKELIINETVPNRFSPKSPDKAHLNLHINSLELGDSAVYFCASSQEPSGRIGKNIQYFGAGTRLSVL.

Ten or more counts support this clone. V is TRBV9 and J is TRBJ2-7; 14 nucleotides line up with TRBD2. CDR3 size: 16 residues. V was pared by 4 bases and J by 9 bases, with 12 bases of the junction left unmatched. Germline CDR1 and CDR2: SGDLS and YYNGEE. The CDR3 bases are TGTGCCAGCAGCCCAGACCTGGGGACTAGCGGGGGAACGCAGTACTTC. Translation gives CASSPDLGTSGGTQYF.

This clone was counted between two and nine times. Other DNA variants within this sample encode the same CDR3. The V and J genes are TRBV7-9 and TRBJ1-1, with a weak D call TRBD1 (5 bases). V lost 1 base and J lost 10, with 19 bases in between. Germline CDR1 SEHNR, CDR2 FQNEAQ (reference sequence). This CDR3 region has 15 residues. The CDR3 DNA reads TGTGCCAGCAGCTTAGGGGGGGGTGTGGCTCGTCGAGCTTTCTTT. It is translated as CASSLGGGVARRAFF.

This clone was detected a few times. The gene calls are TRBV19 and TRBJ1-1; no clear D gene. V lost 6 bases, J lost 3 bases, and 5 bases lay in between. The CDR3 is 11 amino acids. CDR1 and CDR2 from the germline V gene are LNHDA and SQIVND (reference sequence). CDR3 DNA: TGTGCCAGTAGGGAGTACACTGAAGCTTTCTTT. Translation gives CASREYTEAFF.

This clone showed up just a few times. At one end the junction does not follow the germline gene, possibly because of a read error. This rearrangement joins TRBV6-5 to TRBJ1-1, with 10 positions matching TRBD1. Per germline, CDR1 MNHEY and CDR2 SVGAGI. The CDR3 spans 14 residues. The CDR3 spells CAISDSLDRGESFF. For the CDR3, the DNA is TGTGCCATCAGTGACTCCTTGGACAGGGGGGAATCTTTCTTT.